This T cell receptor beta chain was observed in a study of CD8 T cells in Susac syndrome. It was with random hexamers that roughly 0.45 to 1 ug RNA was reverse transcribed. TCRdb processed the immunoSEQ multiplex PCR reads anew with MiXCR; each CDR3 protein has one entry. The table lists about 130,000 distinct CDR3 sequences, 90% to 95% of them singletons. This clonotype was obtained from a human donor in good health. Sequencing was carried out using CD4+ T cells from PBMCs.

This CDR3 is CASSYEGPTQYF. In DNA, the CDR3 is TGTGCCAGCAGCTATGAAGGACCGACCCAGTACTTC. V is TRBV7-6 and J is TRBJ2-5; D gene unclear. Germline V gives CDR1 SGHVS, CDR2 FNYEAQ. The length of the CDR3 is 12 residues. V lost 4 bases to trimming and J lost 7 bases, with 10 bases between them.